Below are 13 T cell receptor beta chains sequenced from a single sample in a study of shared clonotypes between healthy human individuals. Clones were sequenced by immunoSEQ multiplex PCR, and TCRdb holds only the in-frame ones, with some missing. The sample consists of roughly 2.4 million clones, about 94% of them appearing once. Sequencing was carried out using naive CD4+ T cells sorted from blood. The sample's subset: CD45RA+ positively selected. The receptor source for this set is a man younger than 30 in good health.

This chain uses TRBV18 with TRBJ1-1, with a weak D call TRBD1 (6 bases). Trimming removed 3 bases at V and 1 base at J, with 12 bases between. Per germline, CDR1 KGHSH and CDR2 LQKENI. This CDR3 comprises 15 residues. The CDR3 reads CASSPRQEQNTEAFF. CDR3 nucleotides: TGTGCCAGCTCACCCCGACAGGAGCAGAACACTGAAGCTTTCTTT. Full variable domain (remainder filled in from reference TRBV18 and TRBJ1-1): NAGVMQNPRHLVRRRGQEARLRCSPMKGHSHVYWYRQLPEEGLKFMVYLQKENIIDESGMPKERFSAEFPKEGPSILRIQQVVRGDSAAYFCASSPRQEQNTEAFFGQGTRLTVV.

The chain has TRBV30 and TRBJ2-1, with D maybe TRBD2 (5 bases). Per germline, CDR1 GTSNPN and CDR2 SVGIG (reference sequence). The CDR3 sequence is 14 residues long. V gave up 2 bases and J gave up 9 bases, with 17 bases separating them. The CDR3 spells CAWSFLARGGEQFF. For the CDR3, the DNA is TGTGCCTGGAGTTTCCTGGCCAGAGGAGGTGAGCAGTTCTTC.

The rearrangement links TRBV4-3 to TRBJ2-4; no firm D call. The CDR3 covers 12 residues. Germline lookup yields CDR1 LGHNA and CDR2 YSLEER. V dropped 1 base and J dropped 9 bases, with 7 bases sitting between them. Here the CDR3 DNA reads TGCGCCAGCAGCCAAGGACGAGGCATTCAGTACTTC. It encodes CASSQGRGIQYF.

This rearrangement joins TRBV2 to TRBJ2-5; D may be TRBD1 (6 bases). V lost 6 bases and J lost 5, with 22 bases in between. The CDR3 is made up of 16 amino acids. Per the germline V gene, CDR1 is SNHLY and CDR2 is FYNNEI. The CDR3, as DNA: TGTGCCAGCAGCCCTACAGGGAAGAGGGTTGGTGAGACCCAGTACTTC. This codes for CASSPTGKRVGETQYF.

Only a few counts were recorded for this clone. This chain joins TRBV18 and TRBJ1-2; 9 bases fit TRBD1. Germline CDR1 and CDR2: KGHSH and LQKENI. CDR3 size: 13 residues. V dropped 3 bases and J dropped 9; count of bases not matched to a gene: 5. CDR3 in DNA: TGTGCCAGCTCACCTTTCGGGACAGGGAGCTACACCTTC. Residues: CASSPFGTGSYTF.

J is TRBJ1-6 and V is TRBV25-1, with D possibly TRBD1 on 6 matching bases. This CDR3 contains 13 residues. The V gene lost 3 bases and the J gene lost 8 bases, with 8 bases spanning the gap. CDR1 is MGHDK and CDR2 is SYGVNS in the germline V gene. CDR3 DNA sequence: TGTGCCAGCAGTGACGGACAGTATTCACCCCTCCACTTT. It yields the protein CASSDGQYSPLHF.

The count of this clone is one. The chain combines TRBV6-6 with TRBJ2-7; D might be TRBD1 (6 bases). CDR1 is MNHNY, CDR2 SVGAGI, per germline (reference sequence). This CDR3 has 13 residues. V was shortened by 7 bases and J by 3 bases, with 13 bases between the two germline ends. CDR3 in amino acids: CASTQQGIYEQYF. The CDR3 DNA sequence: TGTGCCAGCACCCAACAGGGAATCTACGAGCAGTACTTC.

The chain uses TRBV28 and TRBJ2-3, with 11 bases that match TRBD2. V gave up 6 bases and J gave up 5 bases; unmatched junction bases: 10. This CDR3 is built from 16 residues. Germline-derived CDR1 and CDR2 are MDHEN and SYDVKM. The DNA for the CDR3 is TGTGCCAGCAGAACCGCTAGCGGGGGGTGGGGAGATACGCAGTATTTT. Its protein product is CASRTASGGWGDTQYF.

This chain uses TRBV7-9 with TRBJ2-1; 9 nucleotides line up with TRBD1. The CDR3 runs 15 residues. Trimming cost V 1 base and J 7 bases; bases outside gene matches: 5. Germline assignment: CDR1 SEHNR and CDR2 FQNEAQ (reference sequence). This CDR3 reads CASSLGQGDRNEQFF. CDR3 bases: TGTGCCAGCAGCTTAGGACAGGGGGATAGAAATGAGCAGTTCTTC.

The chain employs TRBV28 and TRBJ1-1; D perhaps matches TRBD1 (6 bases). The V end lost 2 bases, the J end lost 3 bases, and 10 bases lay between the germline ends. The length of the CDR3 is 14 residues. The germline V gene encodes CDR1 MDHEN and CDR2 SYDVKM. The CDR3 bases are TGTGCCAGCAGTTTAAGTTACAGGGACACTGAAGCTTTCTTT. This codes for CASSLSYRDTEAFF.

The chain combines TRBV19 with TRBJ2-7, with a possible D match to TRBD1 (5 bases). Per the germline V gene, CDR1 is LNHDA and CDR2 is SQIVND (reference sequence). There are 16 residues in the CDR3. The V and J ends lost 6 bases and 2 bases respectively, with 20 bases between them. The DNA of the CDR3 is TGTGCCAGTAGCAATGAATCTAGGGGTGGCGCCTACGAGCAGTACTTC. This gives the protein CASSNESRGGAYEQYF.

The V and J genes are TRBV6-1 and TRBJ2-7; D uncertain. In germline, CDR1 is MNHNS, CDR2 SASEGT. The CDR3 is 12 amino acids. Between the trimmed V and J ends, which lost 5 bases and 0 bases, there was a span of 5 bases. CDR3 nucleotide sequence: TGTGCCAGCAGTAGTGTCTCCTACGAGCAGTACTTC. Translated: CASSSVSYEQYF.

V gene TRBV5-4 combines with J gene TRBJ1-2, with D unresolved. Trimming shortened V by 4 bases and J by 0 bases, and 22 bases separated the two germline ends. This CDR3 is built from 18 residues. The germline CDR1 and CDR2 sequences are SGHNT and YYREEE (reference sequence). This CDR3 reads CASSPGFVPGLTNYGYTF. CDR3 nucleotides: TGTGCCAGCAGCCCGGGCTTTGTACCAGGTTTGACTAACTATGGCTACACCTTC. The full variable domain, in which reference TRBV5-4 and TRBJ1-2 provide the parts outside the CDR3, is ETGVTQSPTHLIKTRGQQVTLRCSSQSGHNTVSWYQQALGQGPQFIFQYYREEENGRGNFPPRFSGLQFPNYSSELNVNALELDDSALYLCASSPGFVPGLTNYGYTFGSGTRLTVV.